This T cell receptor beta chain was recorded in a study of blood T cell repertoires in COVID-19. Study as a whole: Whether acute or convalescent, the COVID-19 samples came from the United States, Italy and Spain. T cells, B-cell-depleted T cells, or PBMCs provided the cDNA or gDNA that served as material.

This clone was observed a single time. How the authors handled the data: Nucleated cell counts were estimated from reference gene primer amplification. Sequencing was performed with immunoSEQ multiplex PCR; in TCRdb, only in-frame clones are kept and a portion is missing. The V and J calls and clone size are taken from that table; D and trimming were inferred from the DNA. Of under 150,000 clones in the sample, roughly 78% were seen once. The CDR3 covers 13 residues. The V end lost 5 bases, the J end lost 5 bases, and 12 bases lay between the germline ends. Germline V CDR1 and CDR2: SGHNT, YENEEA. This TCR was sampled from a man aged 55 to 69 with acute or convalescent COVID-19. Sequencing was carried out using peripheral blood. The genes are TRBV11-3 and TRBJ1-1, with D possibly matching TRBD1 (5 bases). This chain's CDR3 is CASSRLAGTEAFF. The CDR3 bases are TGTGCCAGCAGCCGATTGGCAGGGACTGAAGCTTTCTTT. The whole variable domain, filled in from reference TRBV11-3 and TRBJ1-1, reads EAGVVQSPRYKIIEKKQPVAFWCNPISGHNTLYWYLQNLGQGPELLIRYENEEAVDDSQLPKDRFSAERLKGVDSTLKIQPAELGDSAVYLCASSRLAGTEAFFGQGTRLTVV.